A selection of T cell receptor beta chains follows, all from one sample in a study of tumor and adjacent non-tumor tissue in lung cancer. TCRdb ran MiXCR on the multiplex PCR reads and lists one entry per CDR3 protein. The top ten clones hold under 30% of a sample with just over 200,000 distinct CDR3 sequences, approximately 74% of them seen once. Sequenced material: lung tumor tissue. Source of these receptors: a man in his 60s with non-small cell lung cancer. CDR3s include the opening cysteine and the closing phenylalanine or tryptophan. Fields, in order: CDR3 protein, CDR3 DNA, J gene, clone size, D gene, V gene. The D gene is left open where the match is weak. Size tells how often a clone was seen (once, few, many) or the class of an expanded clone, and some rows leave it out.

CASSSRRGAGAFYNEQFF,TGTGCCAGCAGTTCAAGGAGAGGAGCGGGAGCCTTCTACAATGAGCAGTTCTTC,TRBJ2-1,few,TRBD2,TRBV6-2/TRBV6-3
CASSSGGEAYQQYF,TGTGCCAGCAGCTCCGGGGGCGAGGCCTACCAGCAGTACTTC,TRBJ2-7,NA,NA,TRBV11-3
CANSTYQGPWQPQHF,TGTGCCAACAGCACCTACCAGGGACCCTGGCAGCCCCAGCATTTT,TRBJ1-5,NA,NA,TRBV5-6
CASRGSLEGVPCCPRYF,TGTGCGAGCAGGGGTAGTTTGGAGGGGGTCCCTTGCTGCCCGCGATATTTC,TRBJ2-7,NA,NA,TRBV12-3/TRBV12-4
CASSSFTRTGDNYGYTF,TGTGCCAGCAGCTCTTTTACTAGGACAGGGGACAACTATGGCTACACCTTC,TRBJ1-2,many,TRBD1,TRBV11-3
CASSLGRGSRRLVF,TGTGCCAGCAGCTTAGGGCGGGGCAGCCGTAGACTGGTTTTT,TRBJ1-4,NA,NA,TRBV11-2
CASSLEAGRLTDTQYF,TGCGCCAGCAGCCTCGAAGCGGGGAGGTTGACAGATACGCAGTATTTT,TRBJ2-3,once,TRBD2,TRBV4-1
CSARTRMSTEAFF,TGCAGCGCCCGGACGAGGATGAGCACTGAAGCTTTCTTT,TRBJ1-1,NA,NA,TRBV29-1
CSVLQGEKLFF,TGCAGCGTTCTTCAGGGAGAAAAACTGTTTTTT,TRBJ1-4,few,NA,TRBV29-1
CASSPPAGQEVGGYTF,TGTGCCAGCAGTCCCCCGGCCGGACAGGAGGTGGGTGGCTACACCTTC,TRBJ1-2,once,TRBD1,TRBV6-6
CASSLLAGGSTDTQYF,TGTGCCAGCAGTCTCTTAGCGGGGGGGAGCACAGATACGCAGTATTTT,TRBJ2-3,few,TRBD2,TRBV12-3/TRBV12-4
CSARGQAYGEKETQYF,TGCAGTGCTAGAGGTCAGGCCTACGGGGAAAAGGAGACCCAGTACTTC,TRBJ2-5,NA,NA,TRBV20-1
CASSYGGQGSPLHF,TGTGCCAGCAGTTACGGGGGGCAAGGTTCACCCCTCCACTTT,TRBJ1-6,many,NA,TRBV12-3/TRBV12-4
CRDPRLARSTDTQYF,TGCCGTGACCCCAGACTGGCTCGAAGCACAGATACGCAGTATTTT,TRBJ2-3,once,NA,TRBV20-1
CACSYTGTGAAAFF,TGTGCCTGCAGCTACACCGGGACAGGGGCCGCGGCTTTCTTT,TRBJ1-1,NA,TRBD1,TRBV7-9
CASRPPGKAEKLFF,TGTGCCAGCAGACCCCCGGGAAAGGCTGAAAAACTGTTTTTT,TRBJ1-4,few,NA,TRBV7-9
CSARGQGARGETQYF,TGCAGTGCTAGAGGACAAGGCGCGAGGGGGGAGACCCAGTACTTC,TRBJ2-5,few,NA,TRBV20-1
CVSREGNSYEQYF,TGTGTCAGCAGGGAAGGGAACTCCTACGAGCAGTACTTC,TRBJ2-7,NA,NA,TRBV6-2/TRBV6-3
CASSLRPGSSYNEQIF,TGTGCCAGCAGCTTACGGCCGGGGAGCTCCTACAATGAGCAGATCTTC,TRBJ2-1,NA,NA,TRBV7-8
CSTGPGSGGTDTQYF,TGCAGTACTGGACCGGGTAGCGGGGGAACAGATACGCAGTATTTT,TRBJ2-3,NA,TRBD2,TRBV20-1
CASSSRGAGAYGAAELFF,TGTGCCAGCAGCTCCCGGGGAGCGGGAGCATACGGAGCCGCGGAGCTGTTTTTT,TRBJ2-2,once,TRBD2,TRBV11-3